A selection of T cell receptor beta chains follows, all from one sample in a study of blood T cell repertoires in COVID-19. Only in-frame clones appear in the TCRdb table, and some are missing; sequencing was by immunoSEQ multiplex PCR. The sample lists roughly 220,000 clones, about 91% occurring once. Sequenced input: PBMCs or T cells enriched from blood (not recorded which). The receptors shown here come from a woman aged 45-65 years with acute COVID-19. Each CDR3 is given with its conserved first and last residue. The D gene is left open where the match is weak. Size is stated for part of the rows, as once, few or many counts, or as a class when the clone is expanded.

TRBD1,few,TRBJ1-1,TRBV28,CASSLTGFPEAFF,TGTGCCAGCAGCCTGACAGGGTTCCCGGAAGCTTTCTTT
.,few,TRBJ1-5,TRBV28,CASSLIQSNQPQHF,TGTGCCAGCAGTTTAATCCAGAGCAATCAGCCCCAGCATTTT
.,.,TRBJ1-5,TRBV30,CAWSARTGGNQPQHF,TGTGCCTGGAGTGCCAGAACAGGAGGCAATCAGCCCCAGCATTTT
.,.,TRBJ1-4,TRBV19,CASSMGGGRGKLFF,TGTGCCAGTAGTATGGGGGGGGGAAGAGGAAAACTGTTTTTT
.,.,TRBJ2-7,TRBV15,CATSRDRGRTYEQYF,TGTGCCACCAGCAGAGATCGCGGGCGGACCTACGAGCAGTACTTC
TRBD1,.,TRBJ1-1,TRBV5-1,CASSLGQGVVGTEAFF,TGCGCCAGCAGCTTGGGACAGGGGGTTGTAGGCACTGAAGCTTTCTTT
.,few,TRBJ1-2,TRBV13,CASSPPDTSNYGYTF,TGTGCCAGCAGCCCTCCAGACACTTCTAACTATGGCTACACCTTC
.,.,TRBJ2-3,TRBV18,CASSSTEPGLRRGDTQYF,TGTGCCAGCTCATCCACTGAACCGGGACTTAGAAGGGGAGATACGCAGTATTTT
.,.,TRBJ1-1,TRBV15,CATSTGQTNTEAFF,TGTGCCACCAGCACAGGACAGACGAACACTGAAGCTTTCTTT
.,.,TRBJ1-2,TRBV14,CASSQEEGRLYGYTF,TGTGCCAGCAGCCAAGAAGAGGGCAGGCTCTATGGCTACACCTTC
.,.,TRBJ2-1,TRBV11-2,CASSSVWESSYNEQFF,TGTGCCAGCAGCTCCGTCTGGGAGAGCTCCTACAATGAGCAGTTCTTC
.,.,TRBJ1-1,TRBV27,CASSLAGRNTEAFF,TGTGCCAGCAGTTTAGCGGGGCGGAACACTGAAGCTTTCTTT
.,.,TRBJ1-2,TRBV5-1,CASSLEAGEDGYTF,TGCGCCAGCAGCTTGGAGGCGGGGGAGGATGGCTACACCTTC
TRBD1,.,TRBJ2-7,TRBV19,CASSEGRQGYEQYF,TGTGCCAGTAGCGAGGGGCGACAGGGCTACGAGCAGTACTTC
TRBD2,.,TRBJ2-1,TRBV9,CASSIRGLAGDSYNEQFF,TGTGCCAGCAGCATAAGGGGACTAGCGGGGGACTCCTACAATGAGCAGTTCTTC
TRBD1,.,TRBJ1-2,TRBV5-4,CASSLGGQSIYGYTF,TGTGCCAGCAGCTTGGGGGGACAGTCGATTTATGGCTACACCTTC
TRBD1,once,TRBJ2-1,TRBV15,CATSRDRGRGNEQFF,TGTGCCACCAGCAGGGACAGGGGGCGGGGGAATGAGCAGTTCTTC
TRBD1,.,TRBJ2-5,TRBV28,CASSLLGTGETQYF,TGTGCCAGCAGTTTGTTGGGGACAGGAGAGACCCAGTACTTC
.,.,TRBJ2-1,TRBV24-1,CATSDLGGGNEQFF,TGTGCCACCAGTGATTTAGGAGGCGGCAATGAGCAGTTCTTC
.,.,TRBJ2-2,TRBV5-1,CASRGGDGGELFF,TGCGCCAGCCGCGGAGGGGACGGCGGGGAGCTGTTTTTT
TRBD2,.,TRBJ2-1,TRBV9,CASSVDGAGLLRREQFF,TGTGCCAGCAGCGTAGATGGAGCGGGACTCCTTCGTCGTGAGCAGTTCTTC
TRBD2,.,TRBJ2-1,TRBV5-1,CASSSPGLAGGVNEQFF,TGCGCCAGCAGTTCACCGGGACTAGCGGGAGGAGTAAATGAGCAGTTCTTC
TRBD2,.,TRBJ2-1,TRBV14,CASSQRSAGGPYNEQFF,TGTGCCAGCAGCCAACGGTCGGCGGGAGGGCCTTACAATGAGCAGTTCTTC
.,.,TRBJ1-1,TRBV6-5,CASSYSLGVTEAFF,TGTGCCAGCAGTTACTCTCTAGGGGTAACTGAAGCTTTCTTT
.,.,TRBJ1-2,TRBV15,CATSREGGLFYGYTF,TGTGCCACCAGCAGGGAGGGGGGGTTATTCTATGGCTACACCTTC
TRBD2,.,TRBJ2-1,TRBV28,CASSFLTGGWGNEQFF,TGTGCCAGCAGTTTTCTAACGGGAGGCTGGGGAAATGAGCAGTTCTTC
.,.,TRBJ2-7,TRBV6-5,CASSYSATGAYEQYF,TGTGCCAGCAGTTACTCGGCGACAGGAGCCTACGAGCAGTACTTC
TRBD2,.,TRBJ2-5,TRBV5-1,CASSLSSGSGETQYF,TGCGCCAGCAGCTTGTCGAGCGGGAGCGGTGAGACCCAGTACTTC
.,.,TRBJ1-2,TRBV28,CASIGGGGYGYTF,TGTGCCAGCATTGGGGGGGGAGGCTATGGCTACACCTTC
.,.,TRBJ2-7,TRBV5-1,CASSLNRGSSYEQYF,TGCGCCAGCAGCTTGAACCGCGGATCCTCCTACGAGCAGTACTTC
TRBD2,.,TRBJ2-7,TRBV7-9,CASSPADSGRASYEQYF,TGTGCCAGCAGCCCGGCTGATAGCGGGAGGGCCTCCTACGAGCAGTACTTC
TRBD2,.,TRBJ2-7,TRBV7-2,CASSLVGSGRGGSYEQYF,TGTGCCAGCAGCTTAGTCGGTAGCGGGAGAGGGGGCTCCTACGAGCAGTACTTC
TRBD1,.,TRBJ1-2,TRBV4-1,CASSPDRDRAFGYTF,TGCGCCAGCAGCCCAGATCGGGACAGGGCATTTGGCTACACCTTC